This TCR beta chain stems from a study of T cell responses to AZD1222 COVID-19 vaccine. Whole-study findings and limits: Seropositive at baseline were only a handful of AZD1222 recipients. Scientists sampled the repertoires only once the peak T cell response had passed.

This clone was picked up one time. Antigen unknown. Clones were read by immunoSEQ multiplex PCR, and TCRdb kept only the in-frame ones, dropping some. The sample includes about 90,000 clones, approximately 89% seen only once; the top ten take around 5.2%. The CDR3 length is 13 residues. The ends were cut back, 3 bases at V and 8 bases at J, with 10 bases in the middle. Germline V gene sequence: CDR1 ENHRY, CDR2 SYGVKD. Material: peripheral blood, obtained on day 0 of MenACWY control vaccination. The sequence was collected from an adult in good health. The chain uses TRBV10-3 and TRBJ1-4; no definite D call. The CDR3 bases are TGTGCCATCAGTGACCAGGTCGGGGAAAAACTGTTTTTT. Amino acid sequence: CAISDQVGEKLFF.